This TCR beta chain was recorded in a study of cytomegalovirus exposure and HLA in healthy donors. At the level of the study: One earlier analysis, a look at around 180 million T cells, found almost 120 million unique TCR beta sequences. Study-level results: The listing of 150 to 200 TCR beta chains classed them as cytomegalovirus-associated. Highly shared variants forming one cluster were likely a sequencing artifact. The only immune exposure information that was available was CMV serostatus.

Concerning this clone itself: The antigen is unknown.

PCR was performed using 60 Vbeta and 13 Jbeta primers. Assay: immunoSEQ multiplex PCR; the TCRdb copy retains only in-frame clones and omits some. The sample records fewer than 200,000 clones, roughly 87% being singletons. This CDR3 has 14 residues. In germline, CDR1 is MNHEY, CDR2 SVGAGI. V lost 0 bases to trimming and J lost 3 bases; unmatched junction nucleotides: 2. This receptor was obtained from a girl younger than two in good health and CMV-seronegative. The J gene is TRBJ2-7, the V gene TRBV6-5; 7 nucleotides line up with TRBD1. Sequencing input: PBMCs. CDR3 sequence (DNA): TGTGCCAGCAGTTACTCCAGGGACAGCTACGAGCAGTACTTC. It translates to CASSYSRDSYEQYF.